These 23 T cell receptor beta chains share one sample of origin, sequenced in a study of blood T cell repertoires in COVID-19. Produced via immunoSEQ multiplex PCR; TCRdb's table is partial and in-frame only. The sample has under 350,000 clones; approximately 83% are singletons. The sequenced sample was peripheral blood. These receptors came from a human donor in a cohort sampled during active COVID-19.

The chain recombines TRBV2 with TRBJ1-2; TRBD1 matches 12 bases. This CDR3 comprises 14 residues. Germline V gene sequence: CDR1 SNHLY, CDR2 FYNNEI. J lost 4 bases, V lost 7 bases, and 4 bases had no gene match. The CDR3 DNA reads as TGTGCCAGCACCGGGACAGGGGGCCTCTATGGCTACACCTTC. Translation: CASTGTGGLYGYTF.

The V call is TRBV7-9, the J call TRBJ2-7, with TRBD2 matching 7 bases. Unmatched junction bases numbered 6, after V lost 7 bases and J lost 0 bases. In germline, CDR1 is SEHNR, CDR2 FQNEAQ (reference sequence). The CDR3 covers 14 residues. The CDR3 region has the DNA TGTGCCAGCAACTTGGGAGGGAGCTCCTACGAGCAGTACTTC. Protein sequence: CASNLGGSSYEQYF.

The genes are TRBV24-1 and TRBJ1-1; D unclear. This CDR3 is 12 amino acids long. The germline V gene has CDR1 KGHDR and CDR2 SFDVKD. V was cut by 5 bases and J by 3 bases, with 6 bases left in between. The CDR3 loop reads CATSGGDTEAFF. CDR3 in DNA: TGTGCCACCAGTGGCGGAGACACTGAAGCTTTCTTT.

This clone was counted between two and nine times. The V call is TRBV7-8, the J call TRBJ2-2; D may be TRBD2 (6 bases). CDR1 and CDR2 from the germline V gene are SGHVS and FQNEAQ. This CDR3 is 16 amino acids long. The V gene lost 5 bases and the J gene lost 5 bases, with 18 bases spanning the gap. CDR3 in amino acids: CASSARTAGSTGELFF. The CDR3 bases are TGTGCCAGCAGCGCTAGGACGGCCGGGAGTACCGGGGAGCTGTTTTTT.

This clone was picked up one time. This sequence joins TRBV15 and TRBJ2-5; 15 bases map to TRBD2. From germline, CDR1 is LNHNV and CDR2 YYDKDF (reference sequence). The CDR3 spans 19 residues. V dropped 1 base and J dropped 0; count of bases not matched to a gene: 6. CDR3: CATSRGGLAGGSYQETQYF. The CDR3 DNA follows: TGTGCCACCAGCAGAGGGGGACTAGCGGGAGGAAGTTACCAAGAGACCCAGTACTTC. The full variable domain, in which reference TRBV15 and TRBJ2-5 provide the parts outside the CDR3, is DAMVIQNPRYQVTQFGKPVTLSCSQTLNHNVMYWYQQKSSQAPKLLFHYYDKDFNNEADTPDNFQSRRPNTSFCFLDIRSPGLGDTAMYLCATSRGGLAGGSYQETQYFGPGTRLLVL.

The count of this clone is one. The chain couples TRBV18 to TRBJ2-7; D uncertain. In germline, CDR1 is KGHSH, CDR2 LQKENI. This CDR3 comprises 12 residues. The germline V and J ends were trimmed by 2 bases and 5 bases, with 7 bases remaining between them. CDR3 loop: CASSPDTNEQYF. In DNA form, the CDR3 reads TGTGCCAGCTCACCAGATACAAACGAGCAGTACTTC.

As regards this clone: A much bigger clone sits one base away, suggesting this may be a read error. The chain uses TRBV3-1 (or the pseudogene TRBV3-2) and TRBJ2-1, with TRBD2 matching over 8 bases. V shed 5 bases, J shed 0 bases, and the junction held 3 bases outside the gene matches. The CDR3 totals 15 residues. Germline-derived CDR1 and CDR2 are LGHDT and YNNKEL (reference sequence). The CDR3 coding sequence is TGTGCCAGCAGCGTTAGCGGGACCTCCTACAATGAGCAGTTCTTC. Its translation: CASSVSGTSYNEQFF.

The chain carries TRBV18 and TRBJ2-3; D gene unclear. Trimming pared 0 bases from V and 2 bases from J, leaving 6 bases between. There are 14 residues in the CDR3. Germline V gene lookup returns CDR1 KGHSH and CDR2 LQKENI. The CDR3 DNA is TGTGCCAGCTCACCACCCGTTAACACAGATACGCAGTATTTT. As protein: CASSPPVNTDTQYF.

On this clone itself: At one of its ends the junction is not consistent with the germline gene, which may arise from a read error. The chain has TRBV10-3 and TRBJ2-2; D uncertain. The CDR3 contains 12 residues. Germline V lookup: CDR1 ENHRY, CDR2 SYGVKD. In nucleotides, the CDR3 is TGTGCCATCAGTGACGGGTCCGGCGAGCTGTTTTTT. This sequence encodes CAISDGSGELFF.

In its sample, this clone was seen a few times. The genes are TRBV5-1 and TRBJ2-1; 9 bases align to TRBD1. J was trimmed by 12 bases and V by 4 bases; bases with no gene match: 8. CDR1 SGHRS and CDR2 YFSETQ come from the germline V gene. The CDR3 spans 13 residues. In DNA form, the CDR3 reads TGCGCCAGCAGCAGGACAGGGGACTCTGGGCAGTTCTTC. Translated, it gives CASSRTGDSGQFF.

The V gene is TRBV6-5, the J gene TRBJ2-7, with no clear D. Trimming stripped 6 bases from V and 0 bases from J, with 15 bases between. CDR1 is MNHEY, CDR2 SVGAGI, per germline. This CDR3 is 15 amino acids long. Here the CDR3 DNA reads TGTGCCAGCAGGGTAACAGCCGACAACTCCTACGAGCAGTACTTC. The encoded protein is CASRVTADNSYEQYF.

The chain combines TRBV3-1 (or the pseudogene TRBV3-2) with TRBJ2-7, with 14 nucleotides matching TRBD2. Germline V gives CDR1 LGHDT, CDR2 YNNKEL (reference sequence). This CDR3 spans 16 amino acids. Trimming at V came to 5 bases and at J to 2 bases, leaving 5 bases not matched to a gene. This CDR3 reads CASSKGLAGVPYEQYF. The CDR3 region has the DNA TGTGCCAGCAGCAAGGGACTAGCGGGAGTCCCCTACGAGCAGTACTTC.

This clone was picked up many times. V is TRBV4-2 and J is TRBJ1-2, with 11 bases that match TRBD1. J lost 3 bases, V lost 1 base, and 4 bases had no gene match. CDR3 size: 16 residues. In germline, CDR1 is LGHNA, CDR2 YNFKEQ. The CDR3 DNA reads TGTGCCAGCAGCCAAGCGGGACAGGGGGGGCACTATGGCTACACCTTC. Its protein is CASSQAGQGGHYGYTF.

The chain uses TRBV5-1 and TRBJ2-3, with D maybe TRBD2 (5 bases). Per the germline V gene, CDR1 is SGHRS and CDR2 is YFSETQ. The CDR3 loop spans 16 amino acids. Trimming cost V 4 bases and J 2 bases, with 17 bases left between them. The CDR3 loop reads CASSHWKGRTTDTQYF. The CDR3 bases are TGCGCCAGCAGCCACTGGAAAGGGAGAACCACAGATACGCAGTATTTT.

This rearrangement joins TRBV18 to TRBJ1-1; tentative D call: TRBD1 (5 bases). With 3 bases removed from V and 8 bases from J, the gap between germline ends came to 10 bases. CDR1 and CDR2 (germline): KGHSH, LQKENI. The CDR3 runs to 12 residues. CDR3 sequence: CASSPTDIEAFF. CDR3 DNA: TGTGCCAGCTCACCGACAGATATCGAAGCTTTCTTT.

This clone was observed once. The chain employs TRBV7-9 and TRBJ1-1; 11 bases map to TRBD1. CDR1 and CDR2 from the germline V gene are SEHNR and FQNEAQ (reference sequence). J gave up 9 bases and V 6 bases, and 6 bases lay outside the gene matches. The CDR3 is 13 residues long. This CDR3 reads CASRGTGGRKAFF. The CDR3, as DNA: TGTGCCAGCAGAGGGACAGGGGGAAGAAAAGCTTTCTTT.

Turning to this clone: The conserved final phenylalanine or tryptophan is absent from the CDR3, which likely points to a read error. The DNA is left out, because the CDR3 cannot be placed on it with certainty; the CDR3 is given as TCRdb lists it. The chain joins TRBV3-1 (or the pseudogene TRBV3-2) to TRBJ2-6; the table assigns TRBD1, which was not confirmed against the DNA. Per germline, CDR1 LGHDT and CDR2 YNNKEL (reference sequence). The CDR3 comprises 13 residues, both ends counted. CDR3 sequence: CASSLKGTGTYSL.

The genes are TRBV7-8 and TRBJ2-1, with D tentatively TRBD1 (7 bases). Trimming stripped 6 bases from V and 3 bases from J, with 18 bases between. The germline CDR1 and CDR2 sequences are SGHVS and FQNEAQ. The length of the CDR3 is 16 residues. Here the CDR3 reads CASSSRGAGSYNEQFF. The CDR3 region has the DNA TGTGCCAGCAGTTCCAGGGGGGCGGGGAGCTACAATGAGCAGTTCTTC.

The rearrangement joins TRBV25-1 to TRBJ1-1, with 7 bases aligning to TRBD1. V shed 5 bases and J 13 bases; nucleotides not matched to a gene: 13. The germline CDR1 and CDR2 sequences are MGHDK and SYGVNS. This CDR3 comprises 13 residues. The CDR3 DNA follows: TGTGCCAGCAGTAGAAAAGGAGCGGCAGGGGGTTTCTTT. Residues: CASSRKGAAGGFF.

This chain's CDR3 is CASSYREYGTEAFF. CDR3 DNA sequence: TGTGCCAGCAGTTACAGGGAGTACGGCACTGAAGCTTTCTTT. The chain recombines TRBV5-6 with TRBJ1-1, with a weak D call TRBD1 (6 bases). The V and J ends lost 5 bases and 4 bases respectively, with 15 bases between them. The CDR3 is made up of 14 amino acids. The germline CDR1 and CDR2 sequences are SGHDT and YYEEEE.

A few counts support this clone. The chain links TRBV5-8 to TRBJ2-2; TRBD2 aligns across 13 bases. J lost 3 bases, V lost 2 bases, and 1 base had no gene match. The germline V gene encodes CDR1 SGHTS and CDR2 YDEGEE. The CDR3 is 16 residues long. CDR3 sequence reads: CASSLLAGGDTGELFF. The CDR3 DNA follows: TGTGCCAGCAGCTTACTAGCGGGAGGGGACACCGGGGAGCTGTTTTTT.

V and J are TRBV28 and TRBJ1-2; D remains unclear. The V gene's germline CDR1 is MDHEN and CDR2 SYDVKM. V was cut by 3 bases and J by 8 bases, with 16 bases left in between. CDR3 length equals 14 residues. The CDR3 DNA reads as TGTGCCAGCAGTTTGTTGAGGGTTTTACAAGGCTACACCTTC. Its translation is CASSLLRVLQGYTF.

V is TRBV5-8 and J is TRBJ2-1; tentative D call: TRBD1 (6 bases). CDR1 and CDR2 (germline): SGHTS, YDEGEE. The length of the CDR3 is 15 residues. Trimming took 2 bases from V and 2 from J, leaving 11 bases between them. The CDR3 loop reads CASSFSQGTYNEQFF. CDR3 sequence (DNA): TGTGCCAGCAGCTTTAGCCAGGGGACCTACAATGAGCAGTTCTTC.